What follows is one T cell receptor beta chain and its context. Enrollment of patients from Seattle took place during active infection, with longitudinal follow-up. This specimen comes from a study of blood T cell repertoires in COVID-19. Study in general: Both acute and convalescent COVID-19 samples were obtained from the United States, Italy and Spain. In each case, the material was cDNA or gDNA derived from T cells, B-cell-depleted T cells, or PBMCs.

This CDR3 is 13 amino acids long. The germline V and J ends were trimmed by 3 bases and 1 base, with 6 bases remaining between them. Germline lookup yields CDR1 SGHNT and CDR2 YENEEA. In the source study's methods: Nucleated cell counts were estimated from reference gene primer amplification. Here immunoSEQ multiplex PCR was the method, and the copy in TCRdb shows in-frame clones only, minus some. From that table come the V and J calls and clone size; the DNA was used to work out D and trimming. The sample records 100,000 to 150,000 clones, roughly four fifths being singletons. Specimen: peripheral blood. The TCR originated in a man aged 25-45 years with COVID-19, enrolled during active disease. The chain employs TRBV11-3 and TRBJ1-1; no clear D gene. DNA for the CDR3: TGTGCCAGCAGCTTGTCCCAGAACACTGAAGCTTTCTTT. Residues: CASSLSQNTEAFF.